Only one count was recorded for the clone carrying this T cell receptor (beta chain). Germline CDR1 is SQVTM and CDR2 is ANQGSEA. The ends were cut back, 4 bases at V and 4 bases at J, with 13 bases in the middle. The CDR3 spans 13 residues. These data are taken from a study of blood T cell repertoires in COVID-19. TCRdb keeps only in-frame clones here, not all; method: immunoSEQ multiplex PCR. The sample has about 90,000 clones; around three quarters are singletons. This sequence joins TRBV29-1 and TRBJ1-2, with D possibly TRBD1 on 5 matching bases. The sample comprised peripheral blood. This TCR was sampled from a man between 65 and 79 years old with acute or convalescent COVID-19. The CDR3 DNA reads TGCAGCGTTGCCGAGGCAGGGTCCTATGGCTACACCTTC. Encoded protein: CSVAEAGSYGYTF.